This T cell receptor (beta chain) was captured in a study of cytomegalovirus exposure and HLA in healthy donors. Study-wide results and limits: The study listed roughly 160 cytomegalovirus-associated TCR beta chains. Per a later analysis, 15,000 to 20,000 TCR beta sequences showed association with HLA alleles at 0.05 false discovery rate. Most likely, a cluster of highly shared sequence variants arose as a sequencing artifact.

About this clone: Antigen specificity is unknown.

The PCR was carried out with 60 Vbeta primers and 13 Jbeta primers. Some clones are missing from TCRdb's copy, which holds only in-frame ones; the method was immunoSEQ multiplex PCR. Among about 44,000 clones listed, around 90% were seen once. J gave up 0 bases and V 0 bases, and 0 bases lay outside the gene matches. In germline, CDR1 is MNHEY, CDR2 SVGAGI. The CDR3 loop spans 15 amino acids. The sequencing sample was made of PBMCs. This TCR was sampled from a middle-aged woman in good health and CMV-seropositive. The rearrangement uses TRBV6-5 and TRBJ1-1, with 8 bases fitting TRBD1. CDR3 residues: CASSYSTGVNTEAFF. CDR3 DNA sequence: TGTGCCAGCAGTTACTCGACAGGGGTGAACACTGAAGCTTTCTTT.